What follows are 9 T cell receptor beta chains derived from one specimen sequenced in a study of human T cells and chemical hapten exposure. Documented time point: patch test 3, about 24 weeks after DPC sensitization. The treatment was: therapeutic diphenylcyclopropenone sensitization with weekly scalp DPC. TCRdb recomputed calls from the RACE reads with MiXCR, one row per CDR3 protein. The sample contains 95,000 to 150,000 distinct CDR3 sequences, about 11% of which appear only once. The source material was whole blood, sampled in connection with sensitization to the hapten diphenylcyclopropenone (DPC). The receptors come from a woman in her 50s with alopecia areata. Some clones in this sample may be carry-over from other donors' samples.

The CDR3 DNA sequence: TGCGCCAGCAGCTTGGGGGGGGACACTGAAGCTTTCTTT. As protein: CASSLGGDTEAFF. V usage is TRBV5-1 and J usage is TRBJ1-1; possibly TRBD1 for D (5 bases). Trimming took off 0 bases at V and 3 bases at J, with 6 bases between the two ends. CDR1 and CDR2 (germline): SGHRS, YFSETQ. The CDR3 is 13 residues long.

This clonotype was counted only a few times. The chain employs TRBV28 and TRBJ1-6; TRBD1 might be the D (6 bases). CDR1 and CDR2 (germline): MDHEN, SYDVKM. The CDR3 sequence is 16 residues long. V lost 4 bases and J lost 0, with 10 bases in between. The DNA of the CDR3 is TGTGCCAGCAGTTACGAGGGGGGCTCCTATAATTCACCCCTCCACTTT. It yields the protein CASSYEGGSYNSPLHF.

This clonotype was detected many times. This chain uses TRBV20-1 with TRBJ2-3, with a tentative D call TRBD2 (5 bases). The CDR3 spans 12 residues. The ends were cut back, 6 bases at V and 6 bases at J, with 13 bases in the middle. CDR1 is DFQATT, CDR2 SNEGSKA, per germline (reference sequence). CDR3 in DNA: TGCAGTGCGACCGGGAAGTCGGATACGCAGTATTTT. It translates to CSATGKSDTQYF.

This clonotype was seen at least ten times. This chain joins TRBV12-3 or TRBV12-4 and TRBJ1-5, with D unclear. The CDR3 contains 14 residues. Trimming stripped 3 bases from V and 0 bases from J, with 6 bases between. CDR3 sequence reads: CASSLQVSNQPQHF. CDR3 nucleotides: TGTGCCAGCAGTTTGCAGGTTAGCAATCAGCCCCAGCATTTT.

J is TRBJ2-3 and V is TRBV12-3 or TRBV12-4, with 9 bases that match TRBD2. J lost 5 bases, V lost 7 bases, and 10 bases had no gene match. The CDR3 consists of 15 residues. In DNA, the CDR3 is TGTGCCAGCACCGCGCTAGCGGGGAGCGTAGATACGCAGTATTTT. Residues: CASTALAGSVDTQYF.

This clonotype appeared many times. The gene calls are TRBV7-9 and TRBJ2-4; D is unresolved. Trimming removed 4 bases at V and 8 bases at J, with 18 bases between. This CDR3 is built from 15 residues. Germline values: CDR1 SEHNR, CDR2 FQNEAQ (reference sequence). CDR3 loop: CASSSDPVALDIQYF. CDR3 sequence (DNA): TGTGCCAGCAGCTCTGATCCTGTGGCCTTAGACATTCAGTACTTC.

The V gene is TRBV6-2 or TRBV6-3, the J gene TRBJ2-7; D perhaps matches TRBD2 (6 bases). The CDR3 length is 14 residues. Per germline, CDR1 MNHEY and CDR2 SVGEGT. V lost 4 bases and J lost 3, with 13 bases in between. The CDR3 nucleotides are TGTGCCAGCAGTTCCGCGGGATCACTCTACGAGCAGTACTTC. Translated: CASSSAGSLYEQYF.

The rearrangement uses TRBV28 and TRBJ2-1; D is perhaps TRBD1 (6 bases). This CDR3 has 15 residues. CDR1 and CDR2 (germline): MDHEN, SYDVKM. Trimming took 6 bases from V and 5 from J, leaving 17 bases between them. Here the CDR3 reads CASRPTGTRNNEQFF. The CDR3 DNA reads as TGTGCCAGCAGGCCTACTGGGACAAGGAACAATGAGCAGTTCTTC.

V and J are TRBV29-1 and TRBJ2-2; 10 bases are a match to TRBD1. The germline V gene encodes CDR1 SQVTM and CDR2 ANQGSEA. The trim removed 6 bases at V and 4 bases at J, leaving 5 bases unmatched. The length of the CDR3 is 14 residues. Here the CDR3 reads CSVAGQGSTGELFF. The CDR3 DNA reads TGCAGCGTGGCGGGACAGGGGAGCACCGGGGAGCTGTTTTTT.